Listed below are T cell receptor beta chains from one sample, sequenced in a study of T cell repertoires in cytomegalovirus infection. One entry per CDR3 protein results from TCRdb running MiXCR on the reads. Here the sample spans some 150,000 distinct CDR3 sequences, about 6.1% being singletons. The source material was PBMCs. These receptors were obtained from a human donor in good health (CMV status not recorded). Some clones in this sample may be carry-over from other donors' samples. The CDR3 runs from the conserved cysteine through the conserved F or W. The D gene is left open where the match is weak. Only part of the rows carry a size: once, few, many, or a class if the clone is expanded.

d_call: NA; v_call: TRBV12-3/TRBV12-4; j_call: TRBJ1-1; clone_size: few; cdr3_aa: CASSTGTSGLRNTEAFF; cdr3_nt: TGTGCCAGCAGTACCGGGACATCAGGGCTGAGGAACACTGAAGCTTTCTTT
d_call: TRBD1; v_call: TRBV28; j_call: TRBJ1-5; clone_size: few; cdr3_aa: CASSLRQGSIAQHF; cdr3_nt: TGTGCCAGCAGTTTACGACAGGGCTCGATCGCCCAGCATTTT
d_call: NA; v_call: TRBV28; j_call: TRBJ1-5; clone_size: many; cdr3_aa: CATRTRGSNQPQHF; cdr3_nt: TGTGCCACCAGGACTCGGGGGAGCAATCAGCCCCAGCATTTT
d_call: TRBD2; v_call: TRBV7-2; j_call: TRBJ2-7; clone_size: many; cdr3_aa: CASSITGTTYEQYF; cdr3_nt: TGTGCCAGCAGCATAACCGGGACTACCTACGAGCAGTACTTC
d_call: NA; v_call: TRBV18; j_call: TRBJ2-6; clone_size: many; cdr3_aa: CASSPLDSGANVLTF; cdr3_nt: TGTGCCAGCTCACCTCTAGACTCTGGGGCCAACGTCCTGACTTTC
d_call: NA; v_call: TRBV4-3; j_call: TRBJ1-2; clone_size: many; cdr3_aa: CASSQDGGGYGYTF; cdr3_nt: TGCGCCAGCAGCCAAGACGGGGGTGGCTATGGCTACACCTTC
d_call: TRBD2; v_call: TRBV7-9; j_call: TRBJ2-3; clone_size: many; cdr3_aa: CASSGGLADTDTQYF; cdr3_nt: TGTGCCAGCAGCGGGGGACTAGCGGATACAGATACGCAGTATTTT
d_call: TRBD2; v_call: TRBV5-1; j_call: TRBJ2-7; clone_size: few; cdr3_aa: CASSFGTSGVRLAEQYF; cdr3_nt: TGCGCCAGCAGCTTCGGGACTAGCGGGGTCCGCCTTGCCGAGCAGTACTTC
d_call: TRBD2; v_call: TRBV5-1; j_call: TRBJ2-1; clone_size: few; cdr3_aa: CASRQQGLAGGSPHNEQFF; cdr3_nt: TGCGCCAGCAGGCAGCAAGGACTAGCGGGGGGGTCCCCCCACAATGAGCAGTTCTTC
d_call: NA; v_call: TRBV28; j_call: TRBJ1-2; clone_size: few; cdr3_aa: CALGLTNYGYTF; cdr3_nt: TGTGCCCTGGGTCTAACGAACTATGGCTACACCTTC
d_call: TRBD1; v_call: TRBV7-9; j_call: TRBJ1-1; clone_size: many; cdr3_aa: CASSLGGFGTANTEAFF; cdr3_nt: TGTGCCAGCAGCCTAGGGGGATTCGGGACAGCCAACACTGAAGCTTTCTTT
d_call: NA; v_call: TRBV7-3; j_call: TRBJ1-6; clone_size: many; cdr3_aa: CASSLKRNSPLHF; cdr3_nt: TGTGCCAGCAGCTTAAAACGGAATTCACCCCTCCACTTT
d_call: TRBD1; v_call: TRBV7-2; j_call: TRBJ1-5; clone_size: many; cdr3_aa: CASSGQGGGNQPQHF; cdr3_nt: TGTGCCAGCAGCGGACAGGGAGGTGGCAATCAGCCCCAGCATTTT
d_call: TRBD2; v_call: TRBV7-8; j_call: TRBJ2-4; clone_size: many; cdr3_aa: CASSLATLAGGGQYF; cdr3_nt: TGTGCCAGCAGCTTAGCAACACTAGCGGGGGGGGGACAGTACTTC
d_call: NA; v_call: TRBV29-1; j_call: TRBJ1-5; clone_size: many; cdr3_aa: CSVEKGGRLCF; cdr3_nt: TGCAGCGTTGAAAAGGGCGGACGACTATGTTTT
d_call: TRBD1; v_call: TRBV12-3/TRBV12-4; j_call: TRBJ1-1; clone_size: NA; cdr3_aa: CASRPSGTGGPNTEAFF; cdr3_nt: TGTGCCAGCAGACCCTCCGGGACAGGGGGCCCGAACACTGAAGCTTTCTTT
d_call: TRBD1; v_call: TRBV10-2; j_call: TRBJ2-2; clone_size: many; cdr3_aa: CASNRGWTGELFF; cdr3_nt: TGCGCCAGCAACAGGGGTTGGACCGGGGAGCTGTTTTTT
d_call: TRBD1; v_call: TRBV24-1; j_call: TRBJ1-1; clone_size: many; cdr3_aa: CATSSQTISRDRVYTEAFF; cdr3_nt: TGTGCCACCAGTTCTCAAACAATAAGCCGGGACAGGGTATACACTGAAGCTTTCTTT
d_call: TRBD1; v_call: TRBV11-2; j_call: TRBJ1-2; clone_size: many; cdr3_aa: CASSLVRTGSPYGYTF; cdr3_nt: TGTGCCAGCAGCTTAGTCCGGACAGGGTCCCCCTATGGCTACACCTTC
d_call: TRBD2; v_call: TRBV28; j_call: TRBJ2-3; clone_size: NA; cdr3_aa: CASSLLERGADTQYF; cdr3_nt: TGTGCCAGCAGTTTATTGGAGCGGGGGGCAGATACGCAGTATTTT
d_call: TRBD1; v_call: TRBV7-2; j_call: TRBJ1-1; clone_size: many; cdr3_aa: CASSFAPRGQGKDTEAFF; cdr3_nt: TGTGCCAGCAGCTTCGCCCCCCGGGGACAGGGAAAGGACACTGAAGCTTTCTTT
d_call: NA; v_call: TRBV4-1; j_call: TRBJ2-3; clone_size: many; cdr3_aa: CASSQDGRSTDTQYF; cdr3_nt: TGCGCCAGCAGCCAAGACGGAAGGTCAACAGATACGCAGTATTTT
d_call: NA; v_call: TRBV7-2; j_call: TRBJ2-7; clone_size: few; cdr3_aa: CASSLALSGSYEQYF; cdr3_nt: TGTGCCAGCAGCTTAGCGCTATCGGGGTCCTACGAGCAGTACTTC